The 29 T cell receptor beta chains below were found in one sample sequenced in a study of cytomegalovirus exposure and HLA in healthy donors. The study ran its PCR with 60 Vbeta and 13 Jbeta primers. The protocol was immunoSEQ multiplex PCR, while the TCRdb copy is restricted to in-frame clones and leaves out a portion. The sample includes approximately 53,000 clones, over 60% of them seen just once. The source material was PBMCs. These receptors originate from a woman between 45 and 60 years old in good health and CMV-seronegative.

This clone was found once. The chain combines TRBV6-1 with TRBJ1-2, with D possibly being TRBD1 (5 bases). Per germline, CDR1 MNHNS and CDR2 SASEGT. The length of the CDR3 is 12 residues. Trimming removed 3 bases from V and 8 bases from J, with 10 bases in between. CDR3 coding DNA: TGTGCCAGCAGTGATACAGGCGCCGGCTACACCTTC. Protein: CASSDTGAGYTF.

The rearrangement uses TRBV9 and TRBJ2-1; 8 bases align to TRBD2. Germline CDR1 and CDR2: SGDLS and YYNGEE. The CDR3 runs to 15 residues. The V and J ends lost 0 bases and 8 bases, in that order; junction bases with no gene match: 7. The CDR3 region has the DNA TGTGCCAGCAGCGTAGCTCCGGGGGGGACGGATGAGCAGTTCTTC. Its protein product is CASSVAPGGTDEQFF.

The DNA of the CDR3 is TGTGCCTGGAGCGTTGCGGGGACCCAGTACTTC. Its translation: CAWSVAGTQYF. The V gene is TRBV30, the J gene TRBJ2-5; the D gene is possibly TRBD2 (5 bases). Germline V gene lookup returns CDR1 GTSNPN and CDR2 SVGIG (reference sequence). V lost 3 bases, J lost 7 bases, and 9 bases lay in between. The CDR3 is 11 amino acids. Full variable domain (rest looked up from reference TRBV30 and TRBJ2-5): SQTIHQWPATLVQPVGSPLSLECTVEGTSNPNLYWYRQAAGRGLQLLFYSVGIGQISSEVPQNLSASRPQDRQFILSSKKLLLSDSGFYLCAWSVAGTQYFGPGTRLLVL.

V gene TRBV9 combines with J gene TRBJ2-6, with a tentative D call TRBD1 (7 bases). Germline CDR1 SGDLS, CDR2 YYNGEE. The CDR3 extends over 17 amino acids. V was trimmed by 2 bases and J by 0 bases, leaving 12 bases between them. This CDR3 is CASSVSGGPSGANVLTF. The CDR3 region has the DNA TGTGCCAGCAGCGTGTCAGGGGGGCCCTCTGGGGCCAACGTCCTGACTTTC.

The chain couples TRBV14 to TRBJ2-3, with 9 bases identical to TRBD2. The CDR3 runs 18 residues. CDR1 is SGHDN and CDR2 is FVKESK in the germline V gene. After removal of 0 bases from V and 0 bases from J, the junction contained 7 bases not matched to a gene. The CDR3 nucleotides are TGTGCCAGCAGCCAAGATGGAACCACTAGCGGGAGCACAGATACGCAGTATTTT. It is translated as CASSQDGTTSGSTDTQYF.

This clone was counted between two and nine times. V usage is TRBV7-8 and J usage is TRBJ1-1, with 8 bases matching TRBD1. Losses at the gene ends were 2 bases for V and 4 bases for J; bases not matched to a gene: 12. The CDR3 is 17 residues long. Germline CDR1 and CDR2: SGHVS and FQNEAQ. CDR3 residues: CASSLNDRSRGPTEAFF. In nucleotides, the CDR3 is TGTGCCAGCAGCTTAAACGACAGAAGCAGGGGGCCCACTGAAGCTTTCTTT.

This chain links TRBV10-2 with TRBJ2-1, with TRBD2 as a possible D gene (5 bases). Germline V gene sequence: CDR1 WSHSY, CDR2 SAAADI. Trimming removed 0 bases at V and 4 bases at J, with 13 bases between. The length of the CDR3 is 16 residues. The CDR3 sequence is CASSESGRTSYNEQFF. DNA for the CDR3: TGCGCCAGCAGTGAGTCAGGGCGGACTTCTTACAATGAGCAGTTCTTC.

This clone was seen more than once but under ten times. The rearrangement joins TRBV19 to TRBJ2-4; 8 nucleotides line up with TRBD2. The V gene's germline CDR1 is LNHDA and CDR2 SQIVND (reference sequence). Trimming took 3 bases from V and 8 from J; bases not matched to a gene: 3. The CDR3 extends over 13 amino acids. The CDR3 region is CASSISGVDIQYF. In DNA form, the CDR3 reads TGTGCCAGTAGTATTAGCGGGGTAGACATTCAGTACTTC.

There are a few counts of this clone. The chain couples TRBV28 to TRBJ2-7; D gene ambiguous. Between the trimmed V and J ends, which lost 6 bases and 4 bases, there was a span of 13 bases. CDR3 length: 13 amino acids. The V gene's germline CDR1 is MDHEN and CDR2 SYDVKM. CDR3 residues: CASSPPPVYEQYF. CDR3 nucleotides: TGTGCCAGCAGCCCCCCCCCAGTTTACGAGCAGTACTTC.

This clone was counted between two and nine times. For the CDR3, the DNA is TGTGCCAGCAGCCCTGGGGGACAGGGAGACACCGGGGAGCTGTTTTTT. Translating it yields CASSPGGQGDTGELFF. This chain links TRBV5-4 with TRBJ2-2, with 9 bases aligning to TRBD1. Germline V gene lookup returns CDR1 SGHNT and CDR2 YYREEE (reference sequence). This CDR3 is 16 amino acids long. Trimming took 4 bases from V and 3 from J; bases not matched to a gene: 7.

The chain couples TRBV30 to TRBJ2-1, with D uncertain. Germline V gene sequence: CDR1 GTSNPN, CDR2 SVGIG (reference sequence). This CDR3 contains 12 residues. V lost 1 base and J lost 7, with 8 bases in between. This chain's CDR3 is CAWSGEKNEQFF. The CDR3 DNA follows: TGTGCCTGGAGTGGAGAAAAGAATGAGCAGTTCTTC.

The V gene is TRBV18, the J gene TRBJ1-6; possible D gene TRBD1, 6 bases. Trimming left V 3 bases short and J 8 bases short, with 20 bases between. The germline CDR1 and CDR2 sequences are KGHSH and LQKENI. This CDR3 is 17 amino acids long. Written as DNA, the CDR3 is TGTGCCAGCTCACCTATTATTCCGGCCAGGGGAGATTCACCCCTCCACTTT. Encoded protein: CASSPIIPARGDSPLHF.

The V and J genes are TRBV5-4 and TRBJ1-2, with D perhaps matching TRBD1 (5 bases). The CDR3 has 14 amino acids. The V and J ends lost 0 bases and 3 bases respectively, with 9 bases between them. Germline CDR1 and CDR2: SGHNT and YYREEE (reference sequence). CDR3 region: CASSLDGGDYGYTF. The CDR3 nucleotides read TGTGCCAGCAGCTTGGATGGGGGGGACTATGGCTACACCTTC.

J is TRBJ2-5 and V is TRBV14, with a weak D call TRBD1 (6 bases). Germline CDR1 reads SGHDN; CDR2 reads FVKESK. V was trimmed by 1 base and J by 1 base, leaving 13 bases between them. The CDR3 extends over 16 amino acids. The CDR3 region has the DNA TGTGCCAGCAGCCAAGTCTACGGGGACATCCAAGAGACCCAGTACTTC. It encodes CASSQVYGDIQETQYF.

This chain connects TRBV21-1 to TRBJ2-7; the table assigns TRBD1, which was not confirmed against the DNA. TRBV21-1 counts as a pseudogene. The CDR3 is 16 amino acids. The CDR3 DNA follows: TGTGCCAGCAGCAAAGCTATAGGGACAGGTAACTACGAGCAGTACTTC. Amino acids: CASSKAIGTGNYEQYF.

The J gene is TRBJ2-3, the V gene TRBV9, with 11 bases fitting TRBD2. CDR3 length equals 17 residues. Germline trimming cut 2 bases from V and 4 bases from J; bases unmatched to any gene: 9. CDR1 is SGDLS, CDR2 YYNGEE, per germline. CDR3 residues: CASSVLSGRDRADTQYF. CDR3 bases: TGTGCCAGCAGCGTTCTTAGCGGGAGGGACCGGGCAGATACGCAGTATTTT.

V usage is TRBV5-1 and J usage is TRBJ2-4, with 8 positions matching TRBD1. Germline CDR1 is SGHRS and CDR2 is YFSETQ. The junction had 7 bases not matched to a gene; V was cut back by 4 bases and J by 1 base. The CDR3 loop spans 16 amino acids. CDR3 sequence reads: CASSPGQGLAKNIQYF. CDR3 in DNA: TGCGCCAGCAGCCCCGGACAGGGTTTGGCCAAAAACATTCAGTACTTC.

The count of this clone is one. This chain connects TRBV28 to TRBJ2-2; TRBD2 aligns across 7 bases. CDR1 is MDHEN and CDR2 is SYDVKM in the germline V gene. This CDR3 is 17 amino acids long. J gave up 2 bases and V 6 bases, and 12 bases lay outside the gene matches. This CDR3 reads CASSAASGKTNTGELFF. The CDR3 coding sequence is TGTGCCAGCAGCGCAGCAAGCGGGAAAACAAACACCGGGGAGCTGTTTTTT.

The V gene is TRBV19, the J gene TRBJ2-7, with TRBD1 identical over 10 bases. The germline gives CDR1 LNHDA, CDR2 SQIVND (reference sequence). There are 14 residues in the CDR3. Trimming at V came to 5 bases and at J to 3 bases, leaving 4 bases not matched to a gene. The CDR3 spells CASSDRDRGYEQYF. Here the CDR3 DNA reads TGTGCCAGTAGTGACCGGGACAGGGGCTACGAGCAGTACTTC.

CDR3 DNA: TGTGCCAGCTCACCAGGGACTAGTCAGCCCCAGCATTTT. Translation: CASSPGTSQPQHF. The gene calls are TRBV18 and TRBJ1-5, with a weak D call TRBD1 (5 bases). Trimming pared 2 bases from V and 6 bases from J, leaving 8 bases between. The CDR3 runs to 13 residues. The germline V gene has CDR1 KGHSH and CDR2 LQKENI.

This chain connects TRBV7-3 to TRBJ1-5; 9 nucleotides line up with TRBD1. V trimming: 1 base; J trimming: 5 bases; junction bases outside the gene matches: 6. Germline CDR1 and CDR2: SGHTA and FQGTGA. The CDR3 spans 16 residues. The CDR3 DNA follows: TGTGCCAGCAGCTTAAAGAGGGACAGGGTGGATCAGCCCCAGCATTTT. Protein sequence: CASSLKRDRVDQPQHF.

The J gene is TRBJ2-2, the V gene TRBV5-1; D may be TRBD2 (6 bases). V was trimmed by 1 base and J by 6 bases, leaving 13 bases between them. CDR3 length: 15 amino acids. From germline, CDR1 is SGHRS and CDR2 YFSETQ. The CDR3 protein is CASSLQGLRPGELFF. The CDR3 DNA follows: TGCGCCAGCAGCTTGCAGGGACTCCGTCCCGGGGAGCTGTTTTTT.

The table lists this clone with a few counts. The CDR3 reads CASSPGAYGYTF. The CDR3 DNA follows: TGCGCCAGCAGTCCAGGCGCCTATGGCTACACCTTC. The J gene is TRBJ1-2, the V gene TRBV5-1, with unresolved D. Germline V gene data show CDR1 as SGHRS and CDR2 as YFSETQ. V lost 5 bases and J lost 4, with 9 bases in between. This CDR3 region has 12 residues.

The rearrangement uses TRBV7-2 and TRBJ2-5; 9 bases are shared with TRBD2. V lost 3 bases, J lost 3 bases, and 2 bases stayed unmatched. The CDR3 runs 14 residues. Germline CDR1 SGHTA, CDR2 FQGNSA. The CDR3 loop is CASSFSGREETQYF. The DNA for the CDR3 is TGTGCCAGCAGCTTTAGCGGGAGAGAAGAGACCCAGTACTTC.

The CDR3 DNA reads TGCGCCAGCAGCGAGACAGGGTTCCTCTACACCTTC. Translation: CASSETGFLYTF. The genes are TRBV5-1 and TRBJ1-2, with TRBD1 matching over 7 bases. Germline values: CDR1 SGHRS, CDR2 YFSETQ. The length of the CDR3 is 12 residues. The V gene end was trimmed by 4 bases and the J gene end by 10 bases; junction bases not matched to a gene: 7.

This rearrangement joins TRBV19 to TRBJ1-5; D possibly corresponds to TRBD1 (5 bases). Trimming pared 8 bases from V and 3 bases from J, leaving 23 bases between. The length of the CDR3 is 17 residues. Germline CDR1 LNHDA, CDR2 SQIVND (reference sequence). In DNA, the CDR3 is TGTGCCAGTGACGGGATCGGGGGTCGGTGGGACAATCAGCCCCAGCATTTT. This encodes CASDGIGGRWDNQPQHF.

The chain employs TRBV6-1 and TRBJ2-1; possibly TRBD2 for D (5 bases). V gave up 8 bases and J gave up 10 bases, with 9 bases separating them. Germline CDR1 reads MNHNS; CDR2 reads SASEGT. The CDR3 length is 10 residues. The CDR3 DNA is TGTGCCAGCCTAGCACGGGAGCAGTTCTTC. Amino acids: CASLAREQFF.

About this clone: The same CDR3 can be traced to other DNA sequences in this sample. The CDR3 region has the DNA TGCAGCGTTGCCCGACAGGCTGAAGCTTTCTTT. Its translation is CSVARQAEAFF. The chain combines TRBV29-1 with TRBJ1-1, with a weak D call TRBD1 (6 bases). V dropped 4 bases and J dropped 6 bases, with 9 bases sitting between them. CDR1 and CDR2 (germline): SQVTM, ANQGSEA. CDR3 size: 11 residues.

This chain links TRBV27 with TRBJ1-2; D remains unclear. With 6 bases removed from V and 0 bases from J, the gap between germline ends came to 17 bases. The CDR3 has 16 amino acids. CDR1 MNHEY and CDR2 SMNVEV come from the germline V gene (reference sequence). The CDR3 DNA reads TGTGCCAGCAGATTCCTAATAGGAGGGACTAACTATGGCTACACCTTC. Amino acids: CASRFLIGGTNYGYTF.